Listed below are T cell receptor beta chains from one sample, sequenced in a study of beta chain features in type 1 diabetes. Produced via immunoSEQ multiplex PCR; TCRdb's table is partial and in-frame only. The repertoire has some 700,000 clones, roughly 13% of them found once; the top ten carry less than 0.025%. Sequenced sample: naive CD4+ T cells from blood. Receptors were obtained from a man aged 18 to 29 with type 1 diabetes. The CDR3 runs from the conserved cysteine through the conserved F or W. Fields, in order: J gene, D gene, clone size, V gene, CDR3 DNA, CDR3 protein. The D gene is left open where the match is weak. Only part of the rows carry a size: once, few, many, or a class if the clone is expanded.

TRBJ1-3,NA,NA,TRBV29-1,TGCAGCGTTATCCAGGACGACTCTGGAAACACCATATATTTT,CSVIQDDSGNTIYF
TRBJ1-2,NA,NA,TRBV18,TGTGCCAGCTCACCAGAGGGAAACTATGGCTACACCTTC,CASSPEGNYGYTF
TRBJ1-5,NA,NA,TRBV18,TGTGCCAGCTCACCAGGGGATCAGCCCCAGCATTTT,CASSPGDQPQHF
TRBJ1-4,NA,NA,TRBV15,TGTGCCACCAGCAGAGGGATCCCCGAGGGGGGAGAAAAACTGTTTTTT,CATSRGIPEGGEKLFF
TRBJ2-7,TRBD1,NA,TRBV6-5,TGTGCCAGCAGTGGGGGACAGGGGAATCCATACGAGCAGTACTTC,CASSGGQGNPYEQYF
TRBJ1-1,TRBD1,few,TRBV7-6,TGTGCCAGCAGCTTAACAGGGGGCTTGACTGAAGCTTTCTTT,CASSLTGGLTEAFF
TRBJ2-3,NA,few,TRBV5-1,TGCGCCAGCAGCTTGGAGGACTTCCACACAGATACGCAGTATTTT,CASSLEDFHTDTQYF
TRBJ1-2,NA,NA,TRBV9,TGTGCCGGAAAAGGGACGGATAACTATGGCTACACCTTC,CAGKGTDNYGYTF
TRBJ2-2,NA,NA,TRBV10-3,TGTGCCATCAGTGAGTGGGGGGAGCTGTTTTTT,CAISEWGELFF
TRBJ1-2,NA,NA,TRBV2,TGTGCTTCGCGGCCCAAGGATGGCTACACCTTC,CASRPKDGYTF
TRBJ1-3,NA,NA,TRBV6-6,TGTGCCAGCAGTACAGGGCGCTCTGGAAACACCATATATTTT,CASSTGRSGNTIYF
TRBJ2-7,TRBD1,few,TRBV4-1,TGCGCCAGCAGCCAGACGGTCGGGACAGGGGGCCGGTACGAGCAGTACTTC,CASSQTVGTGGRYEQYF
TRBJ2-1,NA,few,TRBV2,TGTGCCAGCAGTTTCACAGTTGGCGCTTACAATGAGCAGTTCTTC,CASSFTVGAYNEQFF